The 11 T cell receptor beta chains reported below all come from one sample, sequenced in a study of radiotherapy plus CTLA-4 blockade in lung cancer. Assay used: immunoSEQ multiplex PCR; TCRdb lists only in-frame clones, some missing. The table shows tens of thousands of clones, with roughly four fifths occurring only once. The starting material was peripheral blood, obtained from a patient treated with radiotherapy plus ipilimumab. The receptors come from a human donor with non-small cell lung cancer who had stable disease on radiotherapy plus ipilimumab.

The rearrangement joins TRBV19 to TRBJ1-1; D gene ambiguous. The CDR3 length is 14 residues. V lost 0 bases and J lost 2, with 7 bases in between. Per the germline V gene, CDR1 is LNHDA and CDR2 is SQIVND (reference sequence). The CDR3 nucleotides are TGTGCCAGTAGTATAGATTTAGGCAACACTGAAGCTTTCTTT. It encodes CASSIDLGNTEAFF.

The chain uses TRBV9 and TRBJ2-7; D possibly matches TRBD1 or TRBD2 (5 bases each). The CDR3 runs 14 residues. Trimming took off 0 bases at V and 4 bases at J, with 11 bases between the two ends. Per germline, CDR1 SGDLS and CDR2 YYNGEE. This CDR3 reads CASSVGSGSYEQYF. In DNA form, the CDR3 reads TGTGCCAGCAGCGTAGGATCAGGGAGTTACGAGCAGTACTTC.

This clone was observed a few times. V is TRBV11-3 and J is TRBJ2-2; either TRBD1 or TRBD2 may supply D (5 bases each). V lost 2 bases and J lost 0, with 10 bases in between. The CDR3 sequence is 16 residues long. Germline V gene lookup returns CDR1 SGHNT and CDR2 YENEEA. The CDR3 nucleotides are TGTGCCAGCAGCTTAAGAGGGGTCGCGAACACCGGGGAGCTGTTTTTT. Translated, it gives CASSLRGVANTGELFF.

This clone was counted a few times. The V and J genes are TRBV10-3 and TRBJ2-7, with D unclear. CDR1 is ENHRY, CDR2 SYGVKD, per germline. The CDR3 sequence is 14 residues long. Trimming stripped 2 bases from V and 5 bases from J, with 13 bases between. The CDR3: CAISEPRGEDEQYF. The CDR3 DNA sequence: TGTGCCATCAGTGAGCCGCGCGGTGAGGACGAGCAGTACTTC.

This rearrangement joins TRBV29-1 to TRBJ2-7, with TRBD1 identical over 7 bases. Unmatched junction bases numbered 21, after V lost 0 bases and J lost 1 base. The CDR3 is 20 amino acids. Germline values: CDR1 SQVTM, CDR2 ANQGSEA. CDR3 in amino acids: CSVEDRDSSRGEPLSYEQYV. Here the CDR3 DNA reads TGCAGCGTTGAAGACAGGGACAGCTCCAGGGGTGAACCCTTGTCCTACGAGCAGTACGTC.

This chain uses TRBV6-5 with TRBJ2-5, with D possibly matching TRBD1 (5 bases). Germline values: CDR1 MNHEY, CDR2 SVGAGI. V shed 6 bases and J shed 3 bases, with 11 bases lying between them. This CDR3 comprises 13 residues. The DNA for the CDR3 is TGTGCCAGCAGCAGGGCTCACAAAGAGACCCAGTACTTC. Protein product: CASSRAHKETQYF.

The genes are TRBV5-1 and TRBJ1-3; maybe TRBD1 (5 bases). V was trimmed by 2 bases and J by 0 bases, leaving 9 bases between them. The germline CDR1 and CDR2 sequences are SGHRS and YFSETQ. CDR3 length: 15 amino acids. As DNA, the CDR3 is TGCGCCAGCAGCTTCGCAGGGACCTCTGGAAACACCATATATTTT. The encoded protein is CASSFAGTSGNTIYF.

The rearrangement uses TRBV20-1 and TRBJ1-5; no firm D call. With 6 bases removed from V and 11 bases from J, the gap between germline ends came to 14 bases. Looked up from germline, CDR1 is DFQATT and CDR2 is SNEGSKA (reference sequence). This CDR3 is 11 amino acids long. DNA for the CDR3: TGCAGTGCCCACCATCAGGCGGCCCAGCATTTT. This gives the protein CSAHHQAAQHF.

The gene calls are TRBV19 and TRBJ2-1; 8 bases map to TRBD1. Germline V gene lookup returns CDR1 LNHDA and CDR2 SQIVND (reference sequence). The CDR3 covers 12 residues. J lost 12 bases, V lost 5 bases, and 6 bases had no gene match. Written as DNA, the CDR3 is TGTGCCAGTAGTCTGGGACAGGAACGGCAGTTCTTC. Its translation is CASSLGQERQFF.

The rearrangement joins TRBV11-3 to TRBJ1-2; D is perhaps TRBD1 (5 bases). V lost 6 bases to trimming and J lost 4 bases, with 27 bases between them. The CDR3 spans 18 residues. CDR1 is SGHNT, CDR2 YENEEA, per germline. This CDR3 is CASRYVGTGPSSFYGYTF. CDR3 bases: TGTGCCAGCAGGTATGTCGGAACAGGCCCTTCCTCCTTCTATGGCTACACCTTC.

This clone was detected only once. This rearrangement joins TRBV11-3 to TRBJ2-1, with D hard to call. The CDR3 length is 16 residues. CDR1 SGHNT and CDR2 YENEEA come from the germline V gene. V lost 1 base and J lost 4, with 14 bases in between. CDR3 region: CASSLASGRQYNEQFF. CDR3 coding DNA: TGTGCCAGCAGCTTAGCGTCGGGTCGGCAATACAATGAGCAGTTCTTC.